The source of this T cell receptor beta chain is a study of T cell responses to AZD1222 COVID-19 vaccine. Notes on the study in general: Donors were largely white British and mainly female; clonal diversity was possibly underestimated. Only 5 or 6 people who got AZD1222 tested seropositive at baseline. The peak T cell response came first, and repertoires were sampled only after it.

CDR3 length: 13 amino acids. Germline V gene data show CDR1 as SGHRS and CDR2 as YFSETQ. V gave up 4 bases and J gave up 4 bases, with 9 bases separating them. Some clones are missing from TCRdb's copy, which holds only in-frame ones; the method was immunoSEQ multiplex PCR. The sample contains 95,000 to 100,000 clones, about 88% of which appear only once. With regard to this clone: The antigen remains undetermined.

Sample: peripheral blood, taken 28 days after the second AZD1222 dose. The genes are TRBV5-1 and TRBJ1-3; D is unresolved. This sequence originates from an adult who received the AZD1222 COVID-19 vaccine. CDR3 in DNA: TGCGCCAGCAGCCGGTTGGGGGGAAACACCATATATTTT. It is translated as CASSRLGGNTIYF.